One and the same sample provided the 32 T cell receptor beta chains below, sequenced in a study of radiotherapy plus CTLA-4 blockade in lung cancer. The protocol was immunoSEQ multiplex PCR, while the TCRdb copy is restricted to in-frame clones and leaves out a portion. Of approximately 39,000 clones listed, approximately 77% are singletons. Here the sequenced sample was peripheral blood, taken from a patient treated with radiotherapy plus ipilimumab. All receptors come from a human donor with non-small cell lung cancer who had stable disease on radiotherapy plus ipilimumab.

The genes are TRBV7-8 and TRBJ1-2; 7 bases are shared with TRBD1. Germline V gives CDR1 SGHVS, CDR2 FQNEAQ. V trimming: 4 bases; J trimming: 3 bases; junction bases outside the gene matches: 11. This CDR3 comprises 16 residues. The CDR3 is CASSSDRAGDYYGYTF. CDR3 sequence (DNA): TGTGCCAGCAGCTCCGACAGGGCCGGAGATTACTATGGCTACACCTTC.

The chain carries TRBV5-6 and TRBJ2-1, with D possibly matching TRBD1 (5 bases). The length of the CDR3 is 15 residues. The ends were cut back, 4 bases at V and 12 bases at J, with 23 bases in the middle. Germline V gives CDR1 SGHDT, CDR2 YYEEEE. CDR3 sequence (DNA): TGTGCCAGCAGCCCCGTTTACCAGGGTTTCATCGGGCAGTTCTTC. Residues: CASSPVYQGFIGQFF.

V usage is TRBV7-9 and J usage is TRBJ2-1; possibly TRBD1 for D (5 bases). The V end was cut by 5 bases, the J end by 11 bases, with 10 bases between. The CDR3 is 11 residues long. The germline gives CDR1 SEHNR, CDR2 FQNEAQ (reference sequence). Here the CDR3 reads CASSQGLKQFF. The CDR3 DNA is TGTGCCAGCAGCCAGGGCCTTAAGCAGTTCTTC.

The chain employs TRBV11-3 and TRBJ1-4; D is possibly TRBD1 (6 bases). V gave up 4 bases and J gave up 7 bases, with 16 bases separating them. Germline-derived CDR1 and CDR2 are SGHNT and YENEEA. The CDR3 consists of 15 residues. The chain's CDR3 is CASSYGGGRGEKLFF. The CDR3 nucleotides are TGTGCCAGCAGCTACGGTGGGGGCAGGGGTGAAAAACTGTTTTTT.

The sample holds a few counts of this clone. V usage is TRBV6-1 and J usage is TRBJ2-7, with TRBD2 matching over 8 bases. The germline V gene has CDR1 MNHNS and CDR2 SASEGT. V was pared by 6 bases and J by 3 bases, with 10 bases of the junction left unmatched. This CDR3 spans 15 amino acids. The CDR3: CASSQRGGGNYEQYF. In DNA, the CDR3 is TGTGCCAGCAGCCAAAGGGGCGGGGGGAACTACGAGCAGTACTTC.

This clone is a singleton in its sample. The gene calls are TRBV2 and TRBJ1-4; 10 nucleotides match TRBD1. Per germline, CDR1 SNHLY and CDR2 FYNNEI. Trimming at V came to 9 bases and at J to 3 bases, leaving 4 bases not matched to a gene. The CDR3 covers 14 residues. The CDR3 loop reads CASTGQGANEKLFF. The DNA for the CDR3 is TGTGCCAGTACCGGACAGGGGGCTAATGAAAAACTGTTTTTT.

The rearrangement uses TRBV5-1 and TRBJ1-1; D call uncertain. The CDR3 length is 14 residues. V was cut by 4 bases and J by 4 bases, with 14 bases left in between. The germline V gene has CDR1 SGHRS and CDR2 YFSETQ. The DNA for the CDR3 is TGCGCCAGCAGCCCTCGCGAGGGTGGCACTGAAGCTTTCTTT. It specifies CASSPREGGTEAFF. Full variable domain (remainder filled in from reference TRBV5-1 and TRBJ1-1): KAGVTQTPRYLIKTRGQQVTLSCSPISGHRSVSWYQQTPGQGLQFLFEYFSETQRNKGNFPGRFSGRQFSNSRSEMNVSTLELGDSALYLCASSPREGGTEAFFGQGTRLTVV.

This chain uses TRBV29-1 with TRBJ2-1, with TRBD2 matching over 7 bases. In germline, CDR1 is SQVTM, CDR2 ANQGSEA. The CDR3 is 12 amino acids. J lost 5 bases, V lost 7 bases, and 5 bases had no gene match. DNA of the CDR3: TGCAGCGGCGGGGGACGAGACAATGAGCAGTTCTTC. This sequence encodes CSGGGRDNEQFF.

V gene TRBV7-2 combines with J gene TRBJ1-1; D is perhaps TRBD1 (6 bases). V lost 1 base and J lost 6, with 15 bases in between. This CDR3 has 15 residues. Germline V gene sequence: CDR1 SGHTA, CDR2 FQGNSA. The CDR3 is CASSLVPQGKAEAFF. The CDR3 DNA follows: TGTGCCAGCAGCTTAGTCCCACAGGGAAAGGCTGAAGCTTTCTTT. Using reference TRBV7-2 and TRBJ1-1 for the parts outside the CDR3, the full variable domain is GAGVSQSPSNKVTEKGKDVELRCDPISGHTALYWYRQSLGQGLEFLIYFQGNSAPDKSGLPSDRFSAERTGGSVSTLTIQRTQQEDSAVYLCASSLVPQGKAEAFFGQGTRLTVV.

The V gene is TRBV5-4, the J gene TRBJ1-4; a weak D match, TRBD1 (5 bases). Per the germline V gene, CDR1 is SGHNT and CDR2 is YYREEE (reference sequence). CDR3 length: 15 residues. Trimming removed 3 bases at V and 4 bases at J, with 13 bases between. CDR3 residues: CASSSDPQGNEKLFF. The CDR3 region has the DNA TGTGCCAGCAGCTCGGACCCCCAGGGTAATGAAAAACTGTTTTTT.

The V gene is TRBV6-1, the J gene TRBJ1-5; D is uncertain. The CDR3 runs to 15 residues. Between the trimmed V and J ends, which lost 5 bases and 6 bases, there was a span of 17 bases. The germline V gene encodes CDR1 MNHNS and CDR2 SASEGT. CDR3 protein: CASSMVLLGSQPQHF. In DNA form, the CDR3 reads TGTGCCAGCAGTATGGTCCTTTTGGGGAGTCAGCCCCAGCATTTT.

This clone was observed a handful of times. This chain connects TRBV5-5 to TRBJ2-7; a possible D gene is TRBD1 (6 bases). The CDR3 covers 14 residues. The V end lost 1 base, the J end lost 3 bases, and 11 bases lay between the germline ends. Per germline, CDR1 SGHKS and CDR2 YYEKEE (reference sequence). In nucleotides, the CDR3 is TGTGCCAGCAGCTTGAGTAACAGGGACTACGAGCAGTACTTC. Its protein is CASSLSNRDYEQYF.

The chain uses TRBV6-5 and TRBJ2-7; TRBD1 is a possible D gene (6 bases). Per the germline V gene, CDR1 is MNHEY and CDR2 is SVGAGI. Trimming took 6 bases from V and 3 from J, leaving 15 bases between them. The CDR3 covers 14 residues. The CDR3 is CASSRGQINYEQYF. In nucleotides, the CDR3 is TGTGCCAGCAGCCGAGGACAGATCAACTACGAGCAGTACTTC.

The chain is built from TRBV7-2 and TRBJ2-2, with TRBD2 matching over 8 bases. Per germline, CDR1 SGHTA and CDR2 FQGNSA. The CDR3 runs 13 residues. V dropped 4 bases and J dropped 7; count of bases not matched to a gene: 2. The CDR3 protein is CASSSRGGGELFF. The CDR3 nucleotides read TGTGCCAGCAGCTCCCGGGGGGGCGGGGAGCTGTTTTTT.

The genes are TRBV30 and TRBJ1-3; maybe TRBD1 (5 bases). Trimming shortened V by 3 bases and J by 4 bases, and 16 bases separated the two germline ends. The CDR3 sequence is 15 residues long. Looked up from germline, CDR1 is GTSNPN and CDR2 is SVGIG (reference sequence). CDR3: CAWRVGGAKGNTIYF. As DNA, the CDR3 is TGTGCCTGGAGAGTCGGCGGGGCGAAAGGAAACACCATATATTTT.

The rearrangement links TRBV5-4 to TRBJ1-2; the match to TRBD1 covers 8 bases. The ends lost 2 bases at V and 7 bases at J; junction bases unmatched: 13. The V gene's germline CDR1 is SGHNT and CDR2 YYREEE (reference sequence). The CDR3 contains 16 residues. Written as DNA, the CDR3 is TGTGCCAGCAGCTTCCCCTCGCGACAGGGGCAGGGTGGCTACACCTTC. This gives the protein CASSFPSRQGQGGYTF. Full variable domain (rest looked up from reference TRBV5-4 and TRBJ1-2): ETGVTQSPTHLIKTRGQQVTLRCSSQSGHNTVSWYQQALGQGPQFIFQYYREEENGRGNFPPRFSGLQFPNYSSELNVNALELDDSALYLCASSFPSRQGQGGYTFGSGTRLTVV.

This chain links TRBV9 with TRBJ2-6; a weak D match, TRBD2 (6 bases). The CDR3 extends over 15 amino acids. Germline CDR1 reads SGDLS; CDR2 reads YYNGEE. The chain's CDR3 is CSSKAGGTGANVLTF. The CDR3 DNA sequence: TGTTCAAGCAAAGCCGGGGGTACTGGGGCCAACGTCCTGACTTTC.

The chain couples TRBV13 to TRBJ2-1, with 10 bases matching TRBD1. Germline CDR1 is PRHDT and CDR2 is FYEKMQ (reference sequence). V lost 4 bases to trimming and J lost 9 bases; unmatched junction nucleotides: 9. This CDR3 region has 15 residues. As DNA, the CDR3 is TGTGCCAGCAGCTCCGGGACAGGGGTAAACATTGAGCAGTTCTTC. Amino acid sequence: CASSSGTGVNIEQFF.

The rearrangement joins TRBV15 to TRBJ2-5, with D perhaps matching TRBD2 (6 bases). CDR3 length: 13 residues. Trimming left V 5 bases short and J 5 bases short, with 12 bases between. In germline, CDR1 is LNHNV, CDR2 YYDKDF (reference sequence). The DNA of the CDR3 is TGTGCCACCAGCCGGGACTGGTCCGAGACCCAGTACTTC. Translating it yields CATSRDWSETQYF.

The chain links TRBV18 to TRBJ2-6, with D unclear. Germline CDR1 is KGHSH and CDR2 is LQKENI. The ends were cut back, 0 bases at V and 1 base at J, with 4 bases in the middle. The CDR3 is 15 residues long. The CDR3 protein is CASSPPRSGANVLTF. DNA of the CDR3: TGTGCCAGCTCACCACCCAGGTCTGGGGCCAACGTCCTGACTTTC.

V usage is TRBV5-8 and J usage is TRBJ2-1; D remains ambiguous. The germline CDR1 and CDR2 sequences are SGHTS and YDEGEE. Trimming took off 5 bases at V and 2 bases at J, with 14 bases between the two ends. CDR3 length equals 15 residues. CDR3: CASRFATRAYNEQFF. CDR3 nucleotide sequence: TGTGCCAGCAGGTTTGCAACCCGGGCCTACAATGAGCAGTTCTTC.

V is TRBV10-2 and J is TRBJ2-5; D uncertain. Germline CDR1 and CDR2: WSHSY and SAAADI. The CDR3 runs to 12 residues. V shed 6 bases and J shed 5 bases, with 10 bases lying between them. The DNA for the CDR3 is TGCGCCAGCAGCCCCCCGTCTGAGACCCAGTACTTC. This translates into CASSPPSETQYF.

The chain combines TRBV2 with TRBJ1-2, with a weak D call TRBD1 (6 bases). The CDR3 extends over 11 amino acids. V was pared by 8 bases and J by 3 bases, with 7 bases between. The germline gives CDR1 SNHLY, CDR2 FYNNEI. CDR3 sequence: CASGQHYGYTF. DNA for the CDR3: TGTGCCAGCGGACAGCACTATGGCTACACCTTC.

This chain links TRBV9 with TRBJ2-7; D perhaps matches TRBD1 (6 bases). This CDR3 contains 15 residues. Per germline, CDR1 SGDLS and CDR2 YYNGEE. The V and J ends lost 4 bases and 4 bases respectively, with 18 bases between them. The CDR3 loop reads CASSTSPVDSYEQYF. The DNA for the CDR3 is TGTGCCAGCAGCACCAGCCCGGTGGACAGTTACGAGCAGTACTTC. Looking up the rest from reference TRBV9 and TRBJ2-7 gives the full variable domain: DSGVTQTPKHLITATGQRVTLRCSPRSGDLSVYWYQQSLDQGLQFLIQYYNGEERAKGNILERFSAQQFPDLHSELNLSSLELGDSALYFCASSTSPVDSYEQYFGPGTRLTVT.

The chain's CDR3 is CASSLGGKYQETQYF. The CDR3 coding sequence is TGTGCCAGCAGCTTGGGCGGGAAGTACCAAGAGACCCAGTACTTC. The chain uses TRBV11-3 and TRBJ2-5; tentative D call: TRBD2 (6 bases). Germline CDR1 and CDR2: SGHNT and YENEEA. Trimming pared 3 bases from V and 0 bases from J, leaving 11 bases between. This CDR3 region has 15 residues.

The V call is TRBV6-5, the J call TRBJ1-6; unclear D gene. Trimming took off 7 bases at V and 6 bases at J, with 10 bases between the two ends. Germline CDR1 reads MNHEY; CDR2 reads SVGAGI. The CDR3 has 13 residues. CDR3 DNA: TGTGCCAGCATAGGACTAATTAATTCACCCCTCCACTTT. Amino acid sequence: CASIGLINSPLHF.

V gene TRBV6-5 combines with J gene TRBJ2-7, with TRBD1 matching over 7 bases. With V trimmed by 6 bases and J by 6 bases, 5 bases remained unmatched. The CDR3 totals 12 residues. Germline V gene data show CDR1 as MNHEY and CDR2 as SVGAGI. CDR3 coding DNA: TGTGCCAGCAGGATCGCAGGGGGCGAGCAGTACTTC. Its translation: CASRIAGGEQYF.

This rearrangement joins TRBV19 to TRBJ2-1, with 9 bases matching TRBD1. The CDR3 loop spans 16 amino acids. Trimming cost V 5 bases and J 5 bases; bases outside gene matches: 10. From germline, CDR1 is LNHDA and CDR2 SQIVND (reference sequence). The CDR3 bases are TGTGCCAGTAGTCCCCCCCCGACAGGGGGGAACAATGAGCAGTTCTTC. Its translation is CASSPPPTGGNNEQFF.

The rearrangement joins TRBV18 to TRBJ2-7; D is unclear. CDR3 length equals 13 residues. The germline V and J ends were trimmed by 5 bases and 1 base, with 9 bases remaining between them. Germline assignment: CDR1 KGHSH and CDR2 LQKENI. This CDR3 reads CASSADTSYEQYF. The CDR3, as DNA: TGTGCCAGCTCAGCTGACACGTCCTACGAGCAGTACTTC.

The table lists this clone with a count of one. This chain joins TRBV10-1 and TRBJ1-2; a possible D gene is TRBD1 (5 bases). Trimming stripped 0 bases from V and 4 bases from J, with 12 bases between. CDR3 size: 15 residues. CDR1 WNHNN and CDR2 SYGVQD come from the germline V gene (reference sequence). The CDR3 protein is CASSESIDSPYGYTF. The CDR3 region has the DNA TGCGCCAGCAGTGAGTCTATCGACAGCCCCTATGGCTACACCTTC.

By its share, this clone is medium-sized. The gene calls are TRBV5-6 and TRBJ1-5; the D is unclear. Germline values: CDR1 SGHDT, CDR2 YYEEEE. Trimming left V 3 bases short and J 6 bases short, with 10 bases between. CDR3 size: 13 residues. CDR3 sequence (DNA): TGTGCCAGCAGCTCCGGGCGGGGTCAGCCCCAGCATTTT. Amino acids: CASSSGRGQPQHF.

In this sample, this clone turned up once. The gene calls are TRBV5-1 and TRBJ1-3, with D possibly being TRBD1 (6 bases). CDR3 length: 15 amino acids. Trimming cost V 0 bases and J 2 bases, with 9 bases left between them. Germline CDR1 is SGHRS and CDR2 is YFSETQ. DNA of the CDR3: TGCGCCAGCAGCTTGGAAGGACAGACTGGAAACACCATATATTTT. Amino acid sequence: CASSLEGQTGNTIYF.